This TCR beta chain originates from a study of cytomegalovirus exposure and HLA in healthy donors. This clone was counted between two and nine times. Its antigen is undetermined. Findings and caveats of the study: Rarity characterized most TCR sequences, yet some public TCRs appeared in many donors. Confirmation was obtained in vitro that a few CMV-associated chains are specific for CMV antigens. Later analysis placed DRB1 highest and HLA-C lowest in TCR association rates, which differed by HLA locus.

The PCR had 60 Vbeta and 13 Jbeta primers. Produced via immunoSEQ multiplex PCR; TCRdb's table is partial and in-frame only. This table holds around 120,000 clones, 70% to 75% found once. Sequenced sample: PBMCs. This sequence originates from a woman aged 35 to 49 in good health and CMV-seronegative.

In nucleotides, the CDR3 is TGTGCCAGCAGCGTTAGCGGGATGAGCTCCTACGAGCAGTACTTC. Protein sequence: CASSVSGMSSYEQYF. The V and J genes are TRBV7-2 and TRBJ2-7; 8 bases line up with TRBD2. V trimming: 5 bases; J trimming: 0 bases; junction bases outside the gene matches: 6. The germline V gene encodes CDR1 SGHTA and CDR2 FQGNSA. This CDR3 contains 15 residues.